This T cell receptor (beta chain) was captured in a study of long-term antiretroviral therapy in people with HIV (dated 2022 in TCRdb). Background for the entire study: The earliest samples were collected approximately a decade before the 2015 WHO recommendation for immediate ART, a period when ART was typically delayed until CD4 counts fell. A retrospective serial study tested whether ART initiation and durable HIV suppression were associated with changes in peripheral blood TRB repertoire composition and diversity. A total of roughly 180 cryopreserved PBMC samples were contributed to the cohort by 30 adults with confirmed HIV infection, with samples collected serially over a mean of roughly six years (range 1-12). About 40% of the 30 participants with HIV were female. No cross-contamination during QIAcube processing was seen in test extractions of a monoclonal T-cell line run alongside around 31 polyclonal samples. Overall study outcomes, separate from this receptor: Because pre-ART samples had limited cell numbers, profiling was done on unsorted PBMC rather than on sorted CD4+ and CD8+ T cells. Samples dated from the mid-2000s to the late 2010s, and the ART regimens used may be less effective than current ones. Narrower CDR3 length ranges were observed in HIV repertoires than in controls, and an antigen-experienced repertoire with only a slight naive shift after ART was suggested by the network structure. The repertoire was dominated across all time points by expanded TRB clones identified before ART initiation, although this dominance was seen to fluctuate and to decrease in many PLHIV after ART. Inferences about post-ART repertoire changes are limited because no data were available on ART adherence, viral resistance or therapy changes. ART initiation was associated with a significant increase in TRB diversity, but diversity stayed significantly below transplant donor controls even after long-term ART. Because PBMC availability was limited, only the TCR beta chain was sequenced, with no alpha chain pairing.

The immunoSEQ hsTCRB v3.0 assay was used at survey level resolution for TRB variable region sequencing. The target sequencing depth for TRB was about 40,000-50,000 T-cell genomes per sample. Pooled TRB libraries were sequenced on an Illumina MiSeq with a v3 150-cycle kit. In the authors' own workflow: Repertoire analysis was run in R within a reproducible Nextflow workflow that covered QC, data transformation and analysis. LymphoSeq2, an R package for AIRR-Seq data exploration, was used to implement custom analyses. After excluding a few samples that yielded fewer than 5000 total TRB sequences, fewer than 200 HIV repertoires remained for analysis. Among the roughly 190 retained HIV repertoires, 55 to 60 were collected before ART initiation and roughly 130 after ART initiation. Repertoires were downsampled to 5000 TRB nucleotide sequences, with summary statistics averaged over 100 downsampling iterations. The analysis kept only TRB sequences whose CDR3 regions were at least seven amino acids long. Diversity was measured with a Shannon entropy-derived clonality score and the Gini coefficient. In the repertoire networks, any two of the top 5000 CDR3 amino acid sequences were connected whenever the two sequences differed by an edit distance of one. Antigen specificity groups and MHC restriction were predicted for TRB CDR3 amino acid sequences with GLIPH2. CDR3 amino acid sequences were matched against VDJdb and McPAS-TCR to flag known CMV, EBV, HIV or tissue antigen associations. Pre-ART, post-ART and control groups were compared with Wilcoxon signed-rank tests and Holm-Bonferroni correction. The immuneACCESS repertoire file appears here via TCRdb, limited to in-frame rearrangements. These files lack a portion of the clones; in checked studies, under half of the deficit traces to unresolved V genes, and the cause of the others is not known. V, J and clone size are taken as reported in that table, and D and trimming were inferred from the DNA itself. Within this sample are approximately 24,000 clones, with approximately 88% of them counted one time only. Approximately 4.5% of the sample comes from the top ten.

Inclusion was restricted to participants for whom at least one PBMC sample before ART initiation and at least two post-ART samples were available. Every participant with HIV received treatment in the United States of America. Cryopreserved samples of about 0.9-11 million PBMC were thawed and washed before DNA extraction. At the time of the earliest PBMC sample, participants with HIV were aged between about 23 and 54 years. PBMC samples were contributed by each participant from 1-4 timepoints before ART initiation and 2-8 timepoints after ART initiation, with a median of 7 samples. For every participant, serial HIV viral load, CD4+ T-cell count, ART history and demographic data were obtained. Genomic DNA was extracted from unsorted PBMC with a Qiagen kit on a QIAcube, with processing performed in batches of 12 samples. As to this clone: Its specific antigen is unknown. No much larger clonotype is one base removed from it; base qualities were not supplied.

The sequencing used unsorted PBMCs, collected roughly 6.1 years after starting antiretroviral therapy. The clonotype comes from a man aged 25-40 years with HIV.

The nucleotides are TGTGCCAGCAGCTTAGCTTCTAGCGGGAGGGCGTCCAATGAGCAGTTCTTC. Translated, this is CASSLASSGRASNEQFF. Rearrangement joined TRBV7-2 to TRBJ2-1, and 12 bases in between align with TRBD2. The junction shows trimming of 0 bases on V and 6 bases on J, and the gene matches do not reach 6 bases of it. The CDR3 runs 17 amino acids, cysteine and phenylalanine included. This entry keeps only the CDR3 DNA: 51 bases, framed from base 1. According to the germline V gene, CDR1 reads SGHTA and CDR2 reads FQGNSA.